Each of the 16 T cell receptor beta chains below was sequenced from the same sample in a study of CD8+ T cells in alopecia areata. TCR sequencing used cDNA made by reverse transcription of extracted RNA. Method: immunoSEQ multiplex PCR; TCRdb's copy keeps in-frame clones and lacks some. The repertoire has some 51,000 clones, approximately 96% of them found once; the top ten carry around 24%. The sample consisted of CD8+ T cells sorted from blood, taken at week 0. The source of these receptors is a human donor with alopecia areata.

The gene calls are TRBV4-2 and TRBJ1-3; no definite D call. The ends were cut back, 1 base at V and 4 bases at J, with 8 bases in the middle. The CDR3 consists of 14 residues. Germline V gene sequence: CDR1 LGHNA, CDR2 YNFKEQ. In DNA form, the CDR3 reads TGTGCCAGCAGCCAAGCCCCCCCCGGAAACACCATATATTTT. Translated: CASSQAPPGNTIYF.

The chain joins TRBV7-6 to TRBJ2-1; 8 bases line up with TRBD2. The germline V gene has CDR1 SGHVS and CDR2 FNYEAQ. The CDR3 covers 17 residues. Unmatched junction bases numbered 6, after V lost 2 bases and J lost 0 bases. The CDR3 region is CASSLRLAYSSYNEQFF. The CDR3 DNA reads as TGTGCCAGCAGCTTAAGACTAGCGTATAGCTCCTACAATGAGCAGTTCTTC.

The CDR3 is CASRSVGIRQSEQYF. CDR3 bases: TGTGCCAGTAGGTCTGTCGGGATTCGACAGTCGGAGCAGTATTTT. This chain connects TRBV19 to TRBJ2-3; D possibly uses TRBD1 or TRBD2 (5 bases each). This CDR3 has 15 residues. Between the trimmed V and J ends, which lost 6 bases and 11 bases, there was a span of 24 bases. Germline V gene data show CDR1 as LNHDA and CDR2 as SQIVND (reference sequence).

This rearrangement joins TRBV19 to TRBJ1-6; 9 nucleotides align to TRBD1. The CDR3 extends over 14 amino acids. Unmatched junction bases numbered 4, after V lost 6 bases and J lost 7 bases. Germline CDR1 and CDR2: LNHDA and SQIVND (reference sequence). CDR3 nucleotide sequence: TGTGCCAGTAGCTTACAGGGGGCCAATTCACCCCTCCACTTT. It yields the protein CASSLQGANSPLHF.

The DNA of the CDR3 is TGCGCCAGCAGCCAAGAACCTTTGGGGAATTCACCCCTCCACTTT. Its translation: CASSQEPLGNSPLHF. The rearrangement joins TRBV4-1 to TRBJ1-6; D not certain. The germline V gene encodes CDR1 MGHRA and CDR2 YSYEKL. V gave up 0 bases and J gave up 7 bases, with 10 bases separating them. The CDR3 sequence is 15 residues long.

V gene TRBV15 combines with J gene TRBJ2-1, with 10 bases identical to TRBD2. The length of the CDR3 is 17 residues. Unmatched junction bases numbered 12, after V lost 3 bases and J lost 7 bases. Germline CDR1 reads LNHNV; CDR2 reads YYDKDF (reference sequence). CDR3 sequence (DNA): TGTGCCACCAGCAGGAAGCTAGCGGGGGCCCTAGGTAATGAGCAGTTCTTC. Translated, it gives CATSRKLAGALGNEQFF.

The V and J genes are TRBV7-9 and TRBJ2-3; D assignment may be TRBD1 or TRBD2 (5 bases each). Trimming removed 5 bases from V and 1 base from J, with 13 bases in between. Germline CDR1 is SEHNR and CDR2 is FQNEAQ (reference sequence). This CDR3 spans 15 amino acids. For the CDR3, the DNA is TGTGCCAGCAGCCACCCGGGACGTCGCACAGATACGCAGTATTTT. It is translated as CASSHPGRRTDTQYF.

The genes are TRBV19 and TRBJ1-5, with D tentatively TRBD1 (5 bases). Trimming took 8 bases from V and 3 from J, leaving 20 bases between them. The CDR3 consists of 16 residues. The germline gives CDR1 LNHDA, CDR2 SQIVND (reference sequence). CDR3 nucleotides: TGTGCCAGTGGGGACTATCGGCACGGGGTCAATCAGCCCCAGCATTTT. The encoded protein is CASGDYRHGVNQPQHF.

The chain employs TRBV25-1 and TRBJ2-1; 15 nucleotides line up with TRBD2. CDR3 size: 18 residues. V dropped 2 bases and J dropped 2; count of bases not matched to a gene: 4. Germline CDR1 is MGHDK and CDR2 is SYGVNS. Here the CDR3 DNA reads TGTGCCAGCAGTGAAAGGGGGACTAGCGGGGGGACCTACAATGAGCAGTTCTTC. Protein: CASSERGTSGGTYNEQFF.

This chain joins TRBV9 and TRBJ2-5, with D possibly being TRBD2 (7 bases). Germline CDR1 reads SGDLS; CDR2 reads YYNGEE. CDR3 length: 16 residues. V was trimmed by 0 bases and J by 3 bases, leaving 15 bases between them. CDR3 residues: CASSVGGLAAKETQYF. CDR3 sequence (DNA): TGTGCCAGCAGCGTAGGGGGGCTAGCGGCTAAAGAGACCCAGTACTTC.

This clone was seen only once. V gene TRBV11-2 combines with J gene TRBJ2-7; 7 nucleotides agree with TRBD2. The V gene end was trimmed by 3 bases and the J gene end by 6 bases; junction bases not matched to a gene: 8. The CDR3 loop spans 14 amino acids. Germline assignment: CDR1 SGHAT and CDR2 FQNNGV. CDR3 nucleotides: TGTGCCAGCAGCTTTGGGGATGAGCGGGGCGAGCAGTACTTC. Translating it yields CASSFGDERGEQYF.

Of note for this clone: The junction differs from germline at one of its ends, possibly a read error. The genes are TRBV7-7 and TRBJ2-7, with 8 bases identical to TRBD1. Looked up from germline, CDR1 is SSHAT and CDR2 is FNYEAQ (reference sequence). The CDR3 extends over 14 amino acids. CDR3 coding DNA: TGTGCTAGCAGTCGGGGGACAGGTACCTACGAGCAGTACTTC. It encodes CASSRGTGTYEQYF.

This chain links TRBV7-9 with TRBJ2-7; possible D gene TRBD1, 6 bases. Germline values: CDR1 SEHNR, CDR2 FQNEAQ (reference sequence). CDR3 length: 15 residues. V lost 0 bases to trimming and J lost 0 bases, with 9 bases between them. CDR3 sequence: CASSLATGSSYEQYF. The CDR3 nucleotides are TGTGCCAGCAGCTTAGCAACAGGGAGCTCCTACGAGCAGTACTTC.

The chain uses TRBV19 and TRBJ2-7, with 10 positions matching TRBD2. The J call may be incorrect, as the DNA end agrees better with TRBJ2-1. This CDR3 has 16 amino acids. Germline CDR1 and CDR2: LNHDA and SQIVND (reference sequence). As DNA, the CDR3 is TGTGCCAGTAGTATCTCCAGCGGGGGGGCTTACAATGAGCAGTTCTTC. Its protein product is CASSISSGGAYNEQFF.

The chain uses TRBV18 and TRBJ2-5, with D maybe TRBD2 (5 bases). CDR3 length: 18 amino acids. Germline CDR1 reads KGHSH; CDR2 reads LQKENI. Trimming pared 0 bases from V and 2 bases from J, leaving 19 bases between. The DNA of the CDR3 is TGTGCCAGCTCACCACCGAGAGGGTACCCTTGGCCGCAAGAGACCCAGTACTTC. As protein: CASSPPRGYPWPQETQYF.

This clone was found once. The rearrangement joins TRBV7-9 to TRBJ1-5; TRBD1 might be the D (5 bases). The CDR3 contains 15 residues. Trimming stripped 6 bases from V and 6 bases from J, with 18 bases between. The germline V gene encodes CDR1 SEHNR and CDR2 FQNEAQ (reference sequence). The CDR3 spells CASSPRGSGIQPQHF. DNA for the CDR3: TGTGCCAGCAGTCCTAGGGGTAGCGGAATTCAGCCCCAGCATTTT.